The 6 T cell receptor beta chains given below trace back to one sample, sequenced in a study of CD8 T cells in ankylosing spondylitis. Findings and limits, study-wide: What appeared characteristic of ankylosing spondylitis blood was a TCR beta motif of under 10 highly homologous variants.

TCRdb redid the calling of the 5' RACE reads with MiXCR, one entry per CDR3 protein. Of hundreds of thousands of distinct CDR3 sequences listed, approximately 12% were seen once; the top ten hold 0.51%. Their specific antigens are unknown. Sequencing was done on a sample of blood, either unsorted or a sorted T cell fraction (not recorded which). These receptors all come from a male donor with ankylosing spondylitis.

This sequence joins TRBV4-3 and TRBJ1-1, with D hard to call. V shed 2 bases and J shed 2 bases, with 15 bases lying between them. CDR1 is LGHNA, CDR2 YSLEER, per germline. This CDR3 comprises 16 residues. The chain's CDR3 is CASSQLADEPNTEAFF. The CDR3 DNA reads TGCGCCAGCAGCCAACTGGCGGACGAACCTAACACTGAAGCTTTCTTT.

Ten or more counts support this clonotype. The chain carries TRBV4-3 and TRBJ1-4, with D perhaps matching TRBD1 (6 bases). Germline V gives CDR1 LGHNA, CDR2 YSLEER. This CDR3 is built from 16 residues. V lost 0 bases, J lost 8 bases, and 16 bases lay in between. The CDR3 nucleotides are TGCGCCAGCAGCCAAGAAGCCTACAGGGTGGGGGAAAAACTGTTTTTT. It codes for CASSQEAYRVGEKLFF.

This chain links TRBV12-3 or TRBV12-4 with TRBJ2-7; weak D call: TRBD2 (5 bases). Trimming removed 6 bases from V and 0 bases from J, with 9 bases in between. The length of the CDR3 is 13 residues. The CDR3 loop reads CASRDSNSYEQYF. CDR3 coding DNA: TGTGCCAGCAGGGACTCGAACTCCTACGAGCAGTACTTC.

This clonotype occurred a few times. The genes are TRBV18 and TRBJ2-5; D is undetermined. The CDR3 extends over 13 amino acids. The V gene lost 3 bases and the J gene lost 5 bases, with 10 bases spanning the gap. Germline assignment: CDR1 KGHSH and CDR2 LQKENI. The CDR3 region is CASSPDGRETQYF. CDR3 coding DNA: TGTGCCAGCTCACCGGATGGCAGGGAGACCCAGTACTTC.

The chain has TRBV11-2 and TRBJ2-4; 9 bases agree with TRBD1. V dropped 6 bases and J dropped 7; count of bases not matched to a gene: 10. The CDR3 sequence is 15 residues long. Germline values: CDR1 SGHAT, CDR2 FQNNGV. For the CDR3, the DNA is TGTGCCAGCAGTACACTACAGGGGGCGGGTAACATTCAGTACTTC. It specifies CASSTLQGAGNIQYF.

This clonotype was seen a handful of times. The rearrangement links TRBV4-3 to TRBJ2-7, with D perhaps TRBD1 or TRBD2 (5 bases each). From germline, CDR1 is LGHNA and CDR2 YSLEER. The CDR3 has 13 amino acids. V lost 0 bases to trimming and J lost 6 bases, with 9 bases between them. The CDR3 region is CASSQDHGAEQYF. The DNA of the CDR3 is TGCGCCAGCAGCCAAGATCACGGGGCCGAGCAGTACTTC.